This T cell receptor (beta chain) emerged from a study of cytomegalovirus exposure and HLA in healthy donors. Primers for the PCR totalled 60 Vbeta and 13 Jbeta. TCRdb keeps only in-frame clones here, not all; method: immunoSEQ multiplex PCR. The sample lists some 150,000 clones; 60% to 85% were seen once. This clone was detected a few times. The antigen is unknown. Germline lookup yields CDR1 MNHEY and CDR2 SVGAGI. This CDR3 spans 15 amino acids. V was clipped by 5 bases and J by 3 bases; unmatched bases: 8. General study findings and limits: In vitro checks showed that a few CMV-associated chains really do target CMV antigens. In presence/absence analyses, roughly uniform sequencing depth across donors was assumed. One variant, a missense change in DCLRE1C, was linked in a later analysis to TCR beta V- and J-gene trimming. The analysis excluded some indistinguishable V segments, including TRBV6-2 and TRBV6-3.

Sequences were obtained from PBMCs. The sequence was obtained from a man between 18 and 35 years old in good health and CMV-seronegative. The chain combines TRBV6-5 with TRBJ1-2; 8 bases line up with TRBD1. CDR3 DNA: TGTGCCAGCAGTCGGCTACAGGGGGTCGACTATGGCTACACCTTC. This codes for CASSRLQGVDYGYTF.